The following is a T cell receptor beta chain sequence with its context. Its antigen remains unidentified. Base qualities are not provided; no much larger clone lies one nucleotide away. V sheds 1 base and J sheds 5 bases, leaving 14 bases between their ends. Reading from cysteine to phenylalanine, the CDR3 counts 15 amino acids. Only CDR3 DNA is held: 45 bases, read in frame from base 1. Via the germline V gene (reference sequence), CDR1 is LNHDA and CDR2 SQIVND. This entry comes from a study of blood T cell repertoires in COVID-19 (dated by TCRdb to 2020 to 2022). A note on the overall study: Samples covering the acute and convalescent phases of COVID-19 were provided by collaborators in the United States, Italy and Spain. Where available, HLA class I and class II types were obtained from metadata supplied by the sample provider rather than from assay-based typing. A freely available public database, intended as a resource for researchers studying the immune response to SARS-CoV-2, is where the repertoires were released. The material from the prospective study consisted of cDNA or gDNA derived from T cells, B-cell-depleted T cells, or PBMCs. A de-identified subject ID, COVID-19 status, age in years and sex were almost always included in the sample metadata. Samples came from the ongoing ImmuneRACE study (first 160 participants) plus 1,254 subjects from 6 global collaborators. Deeply sampled blood TCRbeta repertoires from subjects exposed to, actively infected with, or recovered from COVID-19 were included in the dataset. Here is what the overall study found, with its caveats: The quantity of clinical and demographic metadata differed by source and by participant and was supplied without curation.

TCRbeta CDR3 regions were amplified from genomic DNA using the immunoSEQ Assay, a bias-controlled multiplex PCR. The paper's data handling went like this. The number of nucleated cells in each sample was estimated from the amplification of reference gene primers within the assay. Sequence reads were collapsed and filtered to measure the absolute abundance of every unique TCRbeta CDR3 rearrangement. Productive Simpson clonality was computed per sample as the square root of Simpson's diversity index over productive rearrangements. This immuneACCESS table, as held by TCRdb, lists in-frame sequences with V and J called but not all clones. Of the missing ones, under half trace to an unresolved V gene in checked studies; the others have no known cause. The DNA was the basis for D and trimming; V, J and clone size are from that table. The sample table lists under 200,000 clones, 75% to 90% of them with a count of one. The ten largest clones add up to about 10% of the sample.

Collaborating institutions collected whole blood in K2EDTA tubes following their own protocols. Collaborator samples were shipped for TCRbeta analysis as frozen whole blood, isolated PBMCs, or DNA extracted from either sample type. The clonotype comes from a woman of 80 years or more with active or convalescent COVID-19. The specimen sequenced was peripheral blood. The rearranged segments are TRBV19 and TRBJ1-1; TRBD1 is perhaps the D gene, given 6 matching bases. The DNA sequence is given as TGTGCCAGTAGTATAGCTCCAGGGGCCGGTACTGAAGCTTTCTTT. The encoded protein is CASSIAPGAGTEAFF.